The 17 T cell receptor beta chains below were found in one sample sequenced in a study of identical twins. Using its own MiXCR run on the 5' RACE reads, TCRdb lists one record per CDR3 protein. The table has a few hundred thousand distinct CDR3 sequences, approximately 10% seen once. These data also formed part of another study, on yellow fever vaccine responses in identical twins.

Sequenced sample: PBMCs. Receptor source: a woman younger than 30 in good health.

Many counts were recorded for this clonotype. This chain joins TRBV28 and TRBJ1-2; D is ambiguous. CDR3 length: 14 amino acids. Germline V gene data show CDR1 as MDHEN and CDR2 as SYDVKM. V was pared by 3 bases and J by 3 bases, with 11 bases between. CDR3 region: CASSLSGGDYGYTF. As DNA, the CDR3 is TGTGCCAGCAGTTTGTCTGGCGGGGACTATGGCTACACCTTC.

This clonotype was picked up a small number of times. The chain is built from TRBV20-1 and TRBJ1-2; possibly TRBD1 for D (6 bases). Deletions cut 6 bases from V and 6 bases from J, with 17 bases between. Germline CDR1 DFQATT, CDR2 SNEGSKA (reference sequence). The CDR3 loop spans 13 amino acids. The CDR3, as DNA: TGCAGTGCGAAGCCGGGGACAAAGGATGGCTACACCTTC. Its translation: CSAKPGTKDGYTF.

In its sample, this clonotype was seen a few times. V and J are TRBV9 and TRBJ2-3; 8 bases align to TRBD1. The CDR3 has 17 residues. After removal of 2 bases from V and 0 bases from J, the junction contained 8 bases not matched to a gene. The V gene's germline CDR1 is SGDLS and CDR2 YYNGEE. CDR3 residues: CASSVIPGGLSTDTQYF. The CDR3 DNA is TGTGCCAGCAGCGTGATTCCAGGGGGCCTTAGCACAGATACGCAGTATTTT. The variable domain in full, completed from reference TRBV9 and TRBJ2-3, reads DSGVTQTPKHLITATGQRVTLRCSPRSGDLSVYWYQQSLDQGLQFLIQYYNGEERAKGNILERFSAQQFPDLHSELNLSSLELGDSALYFCASSVIPGGLSTDTQYFGPGTRLTVL.

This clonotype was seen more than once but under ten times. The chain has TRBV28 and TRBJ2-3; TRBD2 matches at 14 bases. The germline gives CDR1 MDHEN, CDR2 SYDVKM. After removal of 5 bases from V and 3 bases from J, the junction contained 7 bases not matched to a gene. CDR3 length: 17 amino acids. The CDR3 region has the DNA TGTGCCAGCAGTCCCACGACTAGCGGGAGGGGGACAGATACGCAGTATTTT. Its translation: CASSPTTSGRGTDTQYF.

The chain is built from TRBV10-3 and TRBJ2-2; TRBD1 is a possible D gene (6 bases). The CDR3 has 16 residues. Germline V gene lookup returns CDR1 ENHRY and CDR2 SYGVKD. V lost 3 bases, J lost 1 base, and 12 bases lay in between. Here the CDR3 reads CAISDSRGENTGELFF. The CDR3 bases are TGTGCCATCAGTGACTCCAGGGGCGAGAACACCGGGGAGCTGTTTTTT.

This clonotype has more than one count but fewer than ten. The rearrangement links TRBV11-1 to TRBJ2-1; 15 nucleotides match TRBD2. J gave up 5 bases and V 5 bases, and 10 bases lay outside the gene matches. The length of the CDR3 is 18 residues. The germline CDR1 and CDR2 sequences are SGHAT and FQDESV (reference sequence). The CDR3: CASSPGLAGGLGNNEQFF. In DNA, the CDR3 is TGTGCCAGCAGCCCAGGACTAGCGGGAGGGCTTGGGAACAATGAGCAGTTCTTC.

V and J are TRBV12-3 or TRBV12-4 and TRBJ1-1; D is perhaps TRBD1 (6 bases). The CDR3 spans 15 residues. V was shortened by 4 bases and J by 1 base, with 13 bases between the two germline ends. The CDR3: CASSYKGGSNTEAFF. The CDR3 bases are TGTGCCAGCAGTTACAAAGGGGGGTCGAACACTGAAGCTTTCTTT.

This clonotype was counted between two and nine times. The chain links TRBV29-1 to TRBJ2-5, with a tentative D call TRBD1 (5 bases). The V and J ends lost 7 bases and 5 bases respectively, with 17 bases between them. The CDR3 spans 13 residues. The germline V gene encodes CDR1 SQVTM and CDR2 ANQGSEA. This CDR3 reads CSAVLGDWETQYF. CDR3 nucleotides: TGCAGCGCTGTCCTAGGGGATTGGGAGACCCAGTACTTC.

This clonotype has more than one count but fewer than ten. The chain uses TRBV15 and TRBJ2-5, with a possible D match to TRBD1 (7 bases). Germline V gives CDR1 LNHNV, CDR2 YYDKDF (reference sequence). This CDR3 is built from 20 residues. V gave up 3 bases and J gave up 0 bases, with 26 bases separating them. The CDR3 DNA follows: TGTGCCACCAGCAGGGTCCCAACCATCGCGGGACAGTCGTACCAAGAGACCCAGTACTTC. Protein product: CATSRVPTIAGQSYQETQYF.

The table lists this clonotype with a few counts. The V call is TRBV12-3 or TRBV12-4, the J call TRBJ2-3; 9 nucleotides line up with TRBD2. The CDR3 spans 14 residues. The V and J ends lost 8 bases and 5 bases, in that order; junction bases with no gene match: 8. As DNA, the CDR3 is TGTGCCAGCGATGGCGGGGGGGCGGTAGATACGCAGTATTTT. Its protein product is CASDGGGAVDTQYF.

Here the CDR3 DNA reads TGTGCCAGCTCACCACGGCTACAGACCCAAGAGACCCAGTACTTC. This codes for CASSPRLQTQETQYF. The chain is built from TRBV18 and TRBJ2-5, with D unclear. Germline CDR1 reads KGHSH; CDR2 reads LQKENI. Between the trimmed V and J ends, which lost 1 base and 1 base, there was a span of 10 bases. The CDR3 totals 15 residues.

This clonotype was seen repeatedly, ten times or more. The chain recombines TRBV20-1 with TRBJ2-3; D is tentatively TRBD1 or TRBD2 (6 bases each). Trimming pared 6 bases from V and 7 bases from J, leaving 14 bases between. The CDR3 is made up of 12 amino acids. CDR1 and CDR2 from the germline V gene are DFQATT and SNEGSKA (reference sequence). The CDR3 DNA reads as TGCAGTGCCGACGGGGGCATGAATACGCAGTATTTT. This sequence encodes CSADGGMNTQYF.

CDR3 coding DNA: TGTGCCAGCAGACCGGGCTACAATCAGCCCCAGCATTTT. Protein product: CASRPGYNQPQHF. The chain carries TRBV6-1 and TRBJ1-5; the D is unclear. Trimming cost V 6 bases and J 3 bases, with 9 bases left between them. Germline CDR1 is MNHNS and CDR2 is SASEGT. This CDR3 has 13 amino acids.

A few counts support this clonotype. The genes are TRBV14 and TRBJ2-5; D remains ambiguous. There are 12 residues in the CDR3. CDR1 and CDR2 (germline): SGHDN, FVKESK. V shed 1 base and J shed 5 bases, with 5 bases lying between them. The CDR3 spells CASSQVKETQYF. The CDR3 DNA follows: TGTGCCAGCAGCCAAGTCAAGGAGACCCAGTACTTC.

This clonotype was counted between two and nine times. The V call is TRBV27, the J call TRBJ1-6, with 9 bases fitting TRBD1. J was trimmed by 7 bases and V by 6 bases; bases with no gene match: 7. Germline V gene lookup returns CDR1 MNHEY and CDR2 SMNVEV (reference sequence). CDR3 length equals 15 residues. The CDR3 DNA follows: TGTGCCAGCAGGTCAACAGGGGGCTTGAATTCACCCCTCCACTTT. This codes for CASRSTGGLNSPLHF.

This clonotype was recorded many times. CDR3 nucleotide sequence: TGTGCCAGCAGCTTAATAGCCTCGGGAGATACGCAGTATTTT. The encoded protein is CASSLIASGDTQYF. The V gene is TRBV7-2, the J gene TRBJ2-3, with D hard to call. Trimming took 2 bases from V and 5 from J, leaving 11 bases between them. CDR3 length: 14 residues. The germline V gene encodes CDR1 SGHTA and CDR2 FQGNSA.

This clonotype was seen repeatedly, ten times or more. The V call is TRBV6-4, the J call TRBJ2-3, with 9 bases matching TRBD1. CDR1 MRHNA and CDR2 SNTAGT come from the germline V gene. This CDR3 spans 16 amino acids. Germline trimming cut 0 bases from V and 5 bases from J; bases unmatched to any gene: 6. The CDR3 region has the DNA TGTGCCAGCAGTGACTCTACAGGGGGCGTAGTAGATACGCAGTATTTT. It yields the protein CASSDSTGGVVDTQYF.